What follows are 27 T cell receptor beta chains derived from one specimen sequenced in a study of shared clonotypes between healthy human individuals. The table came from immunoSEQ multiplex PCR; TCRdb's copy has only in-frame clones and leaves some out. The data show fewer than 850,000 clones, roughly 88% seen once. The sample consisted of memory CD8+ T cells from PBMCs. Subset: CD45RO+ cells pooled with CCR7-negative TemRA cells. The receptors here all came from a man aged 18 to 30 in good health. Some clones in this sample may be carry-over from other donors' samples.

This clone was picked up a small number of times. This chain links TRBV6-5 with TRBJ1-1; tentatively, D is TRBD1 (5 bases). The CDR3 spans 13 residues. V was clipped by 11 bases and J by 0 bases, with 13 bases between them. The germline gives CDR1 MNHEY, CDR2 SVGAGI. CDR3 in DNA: TGTGCCTCTAGTCCGGGGGTGAACACTGAAGCTTTCTTT. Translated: CASSPGVNTEAFF.

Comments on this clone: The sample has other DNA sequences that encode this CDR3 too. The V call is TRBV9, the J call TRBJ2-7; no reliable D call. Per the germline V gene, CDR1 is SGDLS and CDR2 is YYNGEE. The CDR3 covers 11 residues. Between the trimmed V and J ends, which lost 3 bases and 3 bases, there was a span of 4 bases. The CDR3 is CASSDNYEQYF. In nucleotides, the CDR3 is TGTGCCAGCAGCGATAACTACGAGCAGTACTTC.

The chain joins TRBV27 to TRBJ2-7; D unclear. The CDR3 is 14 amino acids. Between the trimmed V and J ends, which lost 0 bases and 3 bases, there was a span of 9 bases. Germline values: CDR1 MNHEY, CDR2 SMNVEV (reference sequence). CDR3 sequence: CASSLSPRNYEQYF. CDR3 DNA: TGTGCCAGCAGTTTATCGCCCAGAAACTACGAGCAGTACTTC.

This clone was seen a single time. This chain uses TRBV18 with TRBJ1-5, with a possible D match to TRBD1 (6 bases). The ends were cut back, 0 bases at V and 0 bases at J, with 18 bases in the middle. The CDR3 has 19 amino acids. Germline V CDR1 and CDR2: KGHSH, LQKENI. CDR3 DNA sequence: TGTGCCAGCTCACCACCGGAGGGGGACCTGGGTCATAGCAATCAGCCCCAGCATTTT. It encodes CASSPPEGDLGHSNQPQHF.

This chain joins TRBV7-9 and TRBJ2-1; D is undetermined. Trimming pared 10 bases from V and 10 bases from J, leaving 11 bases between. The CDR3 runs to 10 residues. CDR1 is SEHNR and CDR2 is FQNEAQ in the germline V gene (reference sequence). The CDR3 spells CAIQLGEQFF. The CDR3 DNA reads TGTGCCATCCAGCTTGGGGAGCAGTTCTTC.

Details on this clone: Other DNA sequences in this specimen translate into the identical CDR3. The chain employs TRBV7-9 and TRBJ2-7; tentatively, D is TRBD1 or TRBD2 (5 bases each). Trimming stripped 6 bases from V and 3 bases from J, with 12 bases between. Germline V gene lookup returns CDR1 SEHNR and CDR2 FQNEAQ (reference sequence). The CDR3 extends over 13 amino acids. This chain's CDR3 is CASRPGTDYEQYF. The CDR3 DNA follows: TGTGCCAGCAGGCCCGGGACCGACTACGAGCAGTACTTC.

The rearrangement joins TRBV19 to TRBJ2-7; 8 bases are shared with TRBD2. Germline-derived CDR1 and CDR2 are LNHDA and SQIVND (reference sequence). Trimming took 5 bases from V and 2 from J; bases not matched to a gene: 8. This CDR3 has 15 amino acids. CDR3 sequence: CASSPRGGGTYEQYF. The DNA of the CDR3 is TGTGCCAGTAGTCCCCGGGGGGGTGGAACCTACGAGCAGTACTTC.

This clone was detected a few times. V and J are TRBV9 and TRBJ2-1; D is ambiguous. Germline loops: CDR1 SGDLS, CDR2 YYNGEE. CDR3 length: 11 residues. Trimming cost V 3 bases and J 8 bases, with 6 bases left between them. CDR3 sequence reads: CASSGTYEQFF. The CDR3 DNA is TGTGCCAGCAGCGGAACCTATGAGCAGTTCTTC.

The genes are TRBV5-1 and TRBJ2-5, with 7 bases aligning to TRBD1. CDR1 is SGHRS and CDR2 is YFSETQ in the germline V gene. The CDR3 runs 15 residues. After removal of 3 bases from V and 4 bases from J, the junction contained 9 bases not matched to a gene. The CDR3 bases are TGCGCCAGCAGCTCCGAGGGTAACAGGGGAGAGACCCAGTACTTC. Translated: CASSSEGNRGETQYF.

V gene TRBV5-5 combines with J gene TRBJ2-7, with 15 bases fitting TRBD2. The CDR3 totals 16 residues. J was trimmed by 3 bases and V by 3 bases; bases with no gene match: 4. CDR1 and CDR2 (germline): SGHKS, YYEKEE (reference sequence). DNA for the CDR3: TGTGCCAGCAGCTCGGGGACTAGCGGGAGGATCTACGAGCAGTACTTC. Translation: CASSSGTSGRIYEQYF.

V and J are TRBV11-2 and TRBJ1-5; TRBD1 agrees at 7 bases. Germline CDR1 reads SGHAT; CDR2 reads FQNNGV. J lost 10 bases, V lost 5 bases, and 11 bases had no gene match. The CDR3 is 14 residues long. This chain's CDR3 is CASSLGQERSPQHF. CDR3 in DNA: TGTGCCAGCAGCCTCGGACAGGAAAGGTCTCCCCAGCATTTT.

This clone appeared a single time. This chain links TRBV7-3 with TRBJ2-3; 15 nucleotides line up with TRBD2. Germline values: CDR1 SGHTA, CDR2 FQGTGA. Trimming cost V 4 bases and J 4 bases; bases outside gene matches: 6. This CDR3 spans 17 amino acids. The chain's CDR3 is CASSSIGLAGGSDTQYF. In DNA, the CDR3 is TGTGCCAGCAGCTCGATCGGACTAGCGGGAGGGTCAGATACGCAGTATTTT.

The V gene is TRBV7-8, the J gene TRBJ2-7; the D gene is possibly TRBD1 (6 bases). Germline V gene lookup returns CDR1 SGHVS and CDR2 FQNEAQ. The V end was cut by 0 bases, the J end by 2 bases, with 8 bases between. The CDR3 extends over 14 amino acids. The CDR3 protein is CASSLAAGAYEQYF. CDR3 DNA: TGTGCCAGCAGCTTAGCGGCAGGGGCCTACGAGCAGTACTTC.

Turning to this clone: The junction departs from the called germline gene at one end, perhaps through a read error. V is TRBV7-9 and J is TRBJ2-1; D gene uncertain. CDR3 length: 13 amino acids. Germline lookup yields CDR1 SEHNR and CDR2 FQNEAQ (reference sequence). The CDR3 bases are TGTGCCAGCAGCTTACCCGGCTACCATGAGCAGTTCTTC. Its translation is CASSLPGYHEQFF.

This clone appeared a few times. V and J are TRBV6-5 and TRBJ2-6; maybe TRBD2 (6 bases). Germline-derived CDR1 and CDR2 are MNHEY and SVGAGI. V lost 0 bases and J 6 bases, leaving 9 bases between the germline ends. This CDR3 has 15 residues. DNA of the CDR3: TGTGCCAGCAGTTACTCGGGGCGGGAGGCCAACGTCCTGACTTTC. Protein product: CASSYSGREANVLTF.

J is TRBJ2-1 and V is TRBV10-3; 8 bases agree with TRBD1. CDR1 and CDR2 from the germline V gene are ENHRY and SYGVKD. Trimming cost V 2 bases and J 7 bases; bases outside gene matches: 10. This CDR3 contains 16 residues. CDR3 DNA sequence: TGTGCCATCAGTGAGGCGGCAGGGGGCGCGTTTAATGAGCAGTTCTTC. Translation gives CAISEAAGGAFNEQFF.

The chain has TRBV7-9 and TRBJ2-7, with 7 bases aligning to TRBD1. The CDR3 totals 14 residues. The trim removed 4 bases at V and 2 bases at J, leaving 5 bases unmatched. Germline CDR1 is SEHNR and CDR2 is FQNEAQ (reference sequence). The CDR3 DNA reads TGTGCCAGCAGCTCCCGACAGGGACCCTACGAGCAGTACTTC. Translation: CASSSRQGPYEQYF.

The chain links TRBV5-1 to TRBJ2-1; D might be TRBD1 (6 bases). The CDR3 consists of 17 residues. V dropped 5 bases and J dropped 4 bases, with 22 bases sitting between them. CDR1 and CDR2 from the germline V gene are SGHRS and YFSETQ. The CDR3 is CASSPPKVGHVYNEQFF. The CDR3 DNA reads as TGCGCCAGCAGTCCCCCCAAAGTGGGACATGTATACAATGAGCAGTTCTTC.

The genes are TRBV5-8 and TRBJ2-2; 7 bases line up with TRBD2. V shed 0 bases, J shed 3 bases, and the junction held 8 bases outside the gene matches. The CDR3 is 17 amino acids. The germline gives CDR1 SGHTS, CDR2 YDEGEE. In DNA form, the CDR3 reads TGTGCCAGCAGCTTGGTTGAGCTAGCGGATGACACCGGGGAGCTGTTTTTT. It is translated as CASSLVELADDTGELFF.

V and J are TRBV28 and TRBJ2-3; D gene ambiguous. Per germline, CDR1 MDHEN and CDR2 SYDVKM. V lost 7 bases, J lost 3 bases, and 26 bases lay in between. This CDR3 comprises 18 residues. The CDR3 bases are TGTGCCAGCACTCGGCCCAGGACCTCACTCGAGGTGACAGATACGCAGTATTTT. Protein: CASTRPRTSLEVTDTQYF.

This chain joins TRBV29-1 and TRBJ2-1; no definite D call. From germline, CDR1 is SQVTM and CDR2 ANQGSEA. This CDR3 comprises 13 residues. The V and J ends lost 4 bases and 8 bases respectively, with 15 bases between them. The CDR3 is CSVVGWALDEQFF. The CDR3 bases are TGCAGCGTTGTAGGATGGGCCCTCGATGAGCAGTTCTTC.

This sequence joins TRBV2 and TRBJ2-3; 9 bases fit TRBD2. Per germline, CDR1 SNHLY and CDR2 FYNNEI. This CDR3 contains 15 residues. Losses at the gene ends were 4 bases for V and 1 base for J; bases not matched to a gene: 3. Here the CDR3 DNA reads TGTGCCAGCAGTGGGTCTAGCGGGGGCACAGATACGCAGTATTTT. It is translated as CASSGSSGGTDTQYF.

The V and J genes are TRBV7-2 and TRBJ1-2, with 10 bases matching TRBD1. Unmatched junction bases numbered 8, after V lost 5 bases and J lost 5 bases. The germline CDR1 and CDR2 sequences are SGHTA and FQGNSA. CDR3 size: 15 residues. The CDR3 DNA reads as TGTGCCAGCAGCCCGAGACAGGGGGCGGTGTATGGCTACACCTTC. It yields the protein CASSPRQGAVYGYTF.

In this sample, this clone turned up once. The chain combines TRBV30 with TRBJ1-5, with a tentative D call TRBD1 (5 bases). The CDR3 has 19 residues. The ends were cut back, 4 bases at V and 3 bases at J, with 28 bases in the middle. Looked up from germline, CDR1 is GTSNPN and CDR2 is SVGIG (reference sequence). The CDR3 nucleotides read TGTGCCTGGATTCATATAATAAGGGTCAGGGTAGAGGACAATCAGCCCCAGCATTTT. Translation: CAWIHIIRVRVEDNQPQHF.

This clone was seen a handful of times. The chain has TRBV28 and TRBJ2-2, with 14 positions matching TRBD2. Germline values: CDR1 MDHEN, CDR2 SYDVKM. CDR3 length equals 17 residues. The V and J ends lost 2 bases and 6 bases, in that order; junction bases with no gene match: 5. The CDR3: CASSLGTSGSFAGELFF. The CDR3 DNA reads TGTGCCAGCAGTTTAGGGACTAGCGGGAGCTTCGCCGGGGAGCTGTTTTTT.

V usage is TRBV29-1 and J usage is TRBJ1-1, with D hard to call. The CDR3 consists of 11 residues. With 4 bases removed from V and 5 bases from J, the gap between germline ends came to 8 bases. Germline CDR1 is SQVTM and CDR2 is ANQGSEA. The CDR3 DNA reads TGCAGCGTTGTAAGCTGGACTGAAGCTTTCTTT. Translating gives CSVVSWTEAFF.

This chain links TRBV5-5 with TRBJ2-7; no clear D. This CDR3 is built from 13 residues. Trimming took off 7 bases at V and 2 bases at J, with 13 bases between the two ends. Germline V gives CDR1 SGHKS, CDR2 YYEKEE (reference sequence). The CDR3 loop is CASSDAPPYEQYF. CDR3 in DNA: TGTGCCAGCTCGGACGCCCCCCCCTACGAGCAGTACTTC.